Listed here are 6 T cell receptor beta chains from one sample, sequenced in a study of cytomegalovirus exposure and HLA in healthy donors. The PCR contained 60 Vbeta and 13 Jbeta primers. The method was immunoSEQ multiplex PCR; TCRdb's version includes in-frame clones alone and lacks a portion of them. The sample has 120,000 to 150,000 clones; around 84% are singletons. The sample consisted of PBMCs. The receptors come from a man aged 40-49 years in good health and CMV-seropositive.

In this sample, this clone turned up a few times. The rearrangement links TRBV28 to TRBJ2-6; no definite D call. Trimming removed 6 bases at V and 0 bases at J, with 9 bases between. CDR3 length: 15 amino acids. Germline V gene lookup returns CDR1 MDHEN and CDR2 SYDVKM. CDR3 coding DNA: TGTGCCAGCAGATCACCGAGCTCTGGGGCCAACGTCCTGACTTTC. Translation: CASRSPSSGANVLTF.

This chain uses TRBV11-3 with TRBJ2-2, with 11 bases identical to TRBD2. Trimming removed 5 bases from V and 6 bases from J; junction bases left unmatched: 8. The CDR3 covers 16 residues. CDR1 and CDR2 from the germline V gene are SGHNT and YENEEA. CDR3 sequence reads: CASSLTTSGRPGELFF. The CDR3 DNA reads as TGTGCCAGCAGCCTCACCACTAGCGGGAGACCCGGGGAGCTGTTTTTT.

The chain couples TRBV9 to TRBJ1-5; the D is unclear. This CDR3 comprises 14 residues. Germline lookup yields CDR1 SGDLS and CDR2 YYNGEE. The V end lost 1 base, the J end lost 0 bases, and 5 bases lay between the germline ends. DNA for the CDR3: TGTGCCAGCAGCGTATCGGGTAGCAATCAGCCCCAGCATTTT. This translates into CASSVSGSNQPQHF.

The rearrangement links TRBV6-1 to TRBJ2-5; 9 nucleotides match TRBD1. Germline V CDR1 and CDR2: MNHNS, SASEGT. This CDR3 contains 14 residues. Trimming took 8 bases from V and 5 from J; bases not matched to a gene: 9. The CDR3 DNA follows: TGTGCCAGCCGGCAGGACAGGGGAGGCGAGACCCAGTACTTC. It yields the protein CASRQDRGGETQYF.

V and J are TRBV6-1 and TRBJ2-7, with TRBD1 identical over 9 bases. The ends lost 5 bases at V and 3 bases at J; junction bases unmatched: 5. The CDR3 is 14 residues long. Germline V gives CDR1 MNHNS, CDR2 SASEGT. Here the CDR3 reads CASSLGTGNYEQYF. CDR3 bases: TGTGCCAGCAGTTTAGGGACAGGGAACTACGAGCAGTACTTC.

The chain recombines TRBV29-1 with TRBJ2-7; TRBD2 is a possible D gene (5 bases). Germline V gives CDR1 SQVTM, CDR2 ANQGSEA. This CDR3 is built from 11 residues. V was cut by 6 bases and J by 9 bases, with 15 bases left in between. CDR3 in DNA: TGCAGCGTGAATGGACTTACGGGGCAGTACTTC. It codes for CSVNGLTGQYF.